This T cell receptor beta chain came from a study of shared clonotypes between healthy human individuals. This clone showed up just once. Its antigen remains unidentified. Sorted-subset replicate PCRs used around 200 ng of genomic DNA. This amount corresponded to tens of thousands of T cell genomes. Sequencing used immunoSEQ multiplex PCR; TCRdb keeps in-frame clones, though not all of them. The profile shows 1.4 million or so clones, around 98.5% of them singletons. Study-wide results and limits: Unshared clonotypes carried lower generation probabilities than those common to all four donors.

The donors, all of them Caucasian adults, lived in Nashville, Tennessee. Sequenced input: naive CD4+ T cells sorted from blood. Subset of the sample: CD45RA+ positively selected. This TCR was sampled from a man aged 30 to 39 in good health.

The CDR3 region is CASSVGAGESYEQYF. The CDR3 region has the DNA TGTGCCAGCAGCGTTGGGGCGGGAGAGTCCTACGAGCAGTACTTC. The rearrangement uses TRBV9 and TRBJ2-7; 7 bases line up with TRBD2. V lost 2 bases and J lost 1; bases outside the gene matches: 6. The CDR3 has 15 amino acids. Per germline, CDR1 SGDLS and CDR2 YYNGEE.